This T cell receptor (beta chain) derives from a study of blood T cell repertoires in COVID-19. About the research overall: Some COVID-19 samples were acute and others convalescent; all came from the United States, Italy and Spain. PBMCs, B-cell-depleted T cells, or T cells provided the cDNA or gDNA that made up the material.

The data were produced by immunoSEQ multiplex PCR, yet TCRdb's version contains in-frame clones alone and is incomplete. The profile shows 360,000 or so clones, 85% to 90% of them singletons. Sequencing used PBMCs or T cells enriched from blood (not recorded which). This receptor was identified in a woman aged 25 to 39 who had recovered from COVID-19.

The CDR3 reads CASSVPGLAGVVEQFF. In nucleotides, the CDR3 is TGTGCCAGCAGTGTCCCCGGACTAGCGGGAGTTGTTGAGCAGTTCTTC. The V gene is TRBV28, the J gene TRBJ2-1; 13 bases map to TRBD2. The ends lost 5 bases at V and 9 bases at J; junction bases unmatched: 10. This CDR3 comprises 16 residues. Germline V CDR1 and CDR2: MDHEN, SYDVKM. Drawing the rest from reference TRBV28 and TRBJ2-1, the complete variable domain is DVKVTQSSRYLVKRTGEKVFLECVQDMDHENMFWYRQDPGLGLRLIYFSYDVKMKEKGDIPEGYSVSREKKERFSLILESASTNQTSMYLCASSVPGLAGVVEQFFGPGTRLTVL.